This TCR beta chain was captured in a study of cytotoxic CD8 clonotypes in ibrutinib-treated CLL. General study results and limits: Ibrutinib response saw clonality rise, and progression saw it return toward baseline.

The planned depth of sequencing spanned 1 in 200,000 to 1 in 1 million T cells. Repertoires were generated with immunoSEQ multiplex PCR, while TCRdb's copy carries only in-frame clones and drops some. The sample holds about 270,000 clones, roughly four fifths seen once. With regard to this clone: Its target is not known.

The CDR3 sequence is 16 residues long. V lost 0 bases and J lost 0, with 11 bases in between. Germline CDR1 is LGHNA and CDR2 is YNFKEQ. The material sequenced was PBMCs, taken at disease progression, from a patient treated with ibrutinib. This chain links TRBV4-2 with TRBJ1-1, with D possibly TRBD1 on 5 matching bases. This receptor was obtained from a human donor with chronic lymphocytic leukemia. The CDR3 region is CASSQDPPGMNTEAFF. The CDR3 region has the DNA TGTGCCAGCAGCCAAGATCCCCCAGGGATGAACACTGAAGCTTTCTTT.